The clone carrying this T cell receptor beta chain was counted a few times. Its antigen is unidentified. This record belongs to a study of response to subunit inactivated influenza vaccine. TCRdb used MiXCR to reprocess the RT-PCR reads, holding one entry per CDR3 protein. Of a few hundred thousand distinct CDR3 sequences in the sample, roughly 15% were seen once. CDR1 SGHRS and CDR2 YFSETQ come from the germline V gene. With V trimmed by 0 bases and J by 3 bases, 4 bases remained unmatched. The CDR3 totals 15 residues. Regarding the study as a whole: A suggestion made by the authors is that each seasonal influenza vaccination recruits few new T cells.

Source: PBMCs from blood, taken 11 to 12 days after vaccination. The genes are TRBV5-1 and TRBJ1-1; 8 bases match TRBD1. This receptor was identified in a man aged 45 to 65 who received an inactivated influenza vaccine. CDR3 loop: CASSLGQGAYTEAFF. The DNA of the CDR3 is TGCGCCAGCAGCTTGGGGCAGGGGGCTTACACTGAAGCTTTCTTT.